This note documents a single T cell receptor beta chain sequence. Its antigen is still unknown. V shed 2 bases and J 7 bases; nucleotides not matched to a gene: 2. Germline V gene data show CDR1 as SGDLS and CDR2 as YYNGEE. The CDR3 sequence is 14 residues long. CD45RO-negative, CCR7-positively selected cells formed the naive CD8 fraction, excluding terminally differentiated effector memory CD45RA+ cells. The record originates from a study of shared clonotypes between healthy human individuals. Findings of the study overall: Few donors limited the genetic and exposure-history diversity represented. Only blood was sampled, and tissue TCR repertoires likely differ from blood ones. Clonotypes not shared had lower generation probabilities than those common to all four donors.

Data came from immunoSEQ multiplex PCR; TCRdb stores just in-frame clones and leaves some out. This sample has some 2,000,000 clones; over 85% occur once, and the top ten carry around 1.1%. The chain uses TRBV9 and TRBJ1-4, with 10 bases lining up with TRBD1. Sequencing was performed on naive CD8+ T cells sorted from blood. This TCR derives from a man in his late teens or twenties in good health. CDR3 DNA sequence: TGTGCCAGCAGCGTGGGGACAGGGGCTGAAAAACTGTTTTTT. Protein: CASSVGTGAEKLFF.